These 26 T cell receptor beta chains were sequenced from one sample in a study of spatial heterogeneity in lung cancer. TCRdb reprocessed the 5' RACE reads with MiXCR, giving one entry per CDR3 protein. The table records about 36,000 distinct CDR3 sequences, just over 7.5% of them present only once. Time point given: blood at routine non-recurrence follow-up after resection. The material was PBMCs, obtained at follow-up. The receptors were gathered from a male donor with early-stage non-small cell lung cancer.

This clonotype was recorded a few times. The chain couples TRBV5-1 to TRBJ2-2; D unresolved. The CDR3 has 15 amino acids. Germline V gene data show CDR1 as SGHRS and CDR2 as YFSETQ. The germline V and J ends were trimmed by 2 bases and 4 bases, with 12 bases remaining between them. The CDR3 DNA reads as TGCGCCAGCAGCTTATCCACGTCGGGCACCGGGGAGCTGTTTTTT. Protein product: CASSLSTSGTGELFF.

This clonotype appeared a few times. The rearrangement links TRBV29-1 to TRBJ2-3, with 8 bases aligning to TRBD2. Germline loops: CDR1 SQVTM, CDR2 ANQGSEA. V was clipped by 6 bases and J by 0 bases; unmatched bases: 5. This CDR3 contains 14 residues. The chain's CDR3 is CSVLSGGSTDTQYF. For the CDR3, the DNA is TGCAGCGTGCTAAGCGGGGGAAGCACAGATACGCAGTATTTT.

The V call is TRBV6-5, the J call TRBJ1-6, with D possibly matching TRBD1 (5 bases). V was trimmed by 5 bases and J by 9 bases, leaving 23 bases between them. In germline, CDR1 is MNHEY, CDR2 SVGAGI. There are 17 residues in the CDR3. CDR3 in amino acids: CASSPGSGRPMFSPLHF. The CDR3 DNA follows: TGTGCCAGCAGTCCAGGGTCGGGCAGGCCGATGTTTTCACCCCTCCACTTT.

Many counts were recorded for this clonotype. The chain uses TRBV12-3 or TRBV12-4 and TRBJ1-5; D not resolved. V lost 6 bases to trimming and J lost 4 bases, with 16 bases between them. The length of the CDR3 is 15 residues. The CDR3 sequence is CASSSGRVFNQPQHF. CDR3 sequence (DNA): TGTGCCAGCAGCTCCGGCCGGGTCTTTAATCAGCCCCAGCATTTT.

This clonotype was seen many times. The genes are TRBV2 and TRBJ2-5, with 9 nucleotides matching TRBD2. Germline CDR1 SNHLY, CDR2 FYNNEI. Germline trimming cut 6 bases from V and 2 bases from J; bases unmatched to any gene: 10. The CDR3 is 16 residues long. Here the CDR3 reads CASRPLAGRGQETQYF. CDR3 bases: TGTGCCAGCAGGCCCCTAGCGGGGAGAGGACAAGAGACCCAGTACTTC.

This clonotype was detected ten times or more. Here the CDR3 DNA reads TGTGCCAGCAGCTTATCTAGCGGGGACACCGGGGAGCTGTTTTTT. As protein: CASSLSSGDTGELFF. The gene calls are TRBV7-9 and TRBJ2-2; TRBD2 aligns across 9 bases. The germline V gene has CDR1 SEHNR and CDR2 FQNEAQ (reference sequence). V shed 2 bases, J shed 3 bases, and the junction held 1 base outside the gene matches. The CDR3 sequence is 15 residues long.

This clonotype came up many times. The V and J genes are TRBV20-1 and TRBJ2-1, with 12 nucleotides matching TRBD2. Germline V gene sequence: CDR1 DFQATT, CDR2 SNEGSKA (reference sequence). The CDR3 has 17 residues. Trimming at V came to 6 bases and at J to 7 bases, leaving 16 bases not matched to a gene. The CDR3 nucleotides are TGCAGTGCGCCTCCGGGACTAGCGGGCAGCTCTGGGAATGAGCAGTTCTTC. It specifies CSAPPGLAGSSGNEQFF.

The table lists this clonotype with many counts. J is TRBJ2-4 and V is TRBV12-3 or TRBV12-4; 8 bases are shared with TRBD1. The CDR3 extends over 13 amino acids. Trimming took 4 bases from V and 7 from J; bases not matched to a gene: 3. CDR3 amino acids: CASSSTGDNIQYF. CDR3 DNA sequence: TGTGCCAGCAGTTCGACAGGGGATAACATTCAGTACTTC.

This clonotype has just a few counts. J is TRBJ1-6 and V is TRBV19, with TRBD1 matching 11 bases. Per the germline V gene, CDR1 is LNHDA and CDR2 is SQIVND (reference sequence). The CDR3 loop spans 17 amino acids. J lost 6 bases, V lost 6 bases, and 10 bases had no gene match. CDR3 in DNA: TGTGCCAGTAGCAATCCCGGGACAGGGGGTTTTAATTCACCCCTCCACTTT. Translating gives CASSNPGTGGFNSPLHF.

This clonotype showed up many times. J is TRBJ2-7 and V is TRBV3-1; D unresolved. The CDR3 is 11 amino acids. Per germline, CDR1 LGHDT and CDR2 YNNKEL (reference sequence). Trimming took 1 base from V and 5 from J, leaving 3 bases between them. For the CDR3, the DNA is TGTGCCAGCAGCCAAGGAAACGAGCAGTACTTC. Translating gives CASSQGNEQYF.

This clonotype was counted between two and nine times. V and J are TRBV6-5 and TRBJ1-1, with TRBD1 matching over 7 bases. CDR3 length: 14 amino acids. Germline V gene sequence: CDR1 MNHEY, CDR2 SVGAGI. Trimming took 4 bases from V and 8 from J; bases not matched to a gene: 10. In nucleotides, the CDR3 is TGTGCCAGCAGTTCCGCGACAGGGCCAAGGGAAGCTTTCTTT. Translation: CASSSATGPREAFF.

This chain links TRBV30 with TRBJ2-7; D gene ambiguous. V was clipped by 0 bases and J by 3 bases, with 9 bases between them. The germline V gene has CDR1 GTSNPN and CDR2 SVGIG (reference sequence). The CDR3 loop spans 13 amino acids. For the CDR3, the DNA is TGTGCCTGGAGTGTAAGCCAGAACTACGAGCAGTACTTC. Its translation is CAWSVSQNYEQYF.

This clonotype appeared many times. This CDR3 reads CASSFRDSREKLFF. CDR3 coding DNA: TGTGCCAGCAGCTTCCGGGATAGTAGAGAAAAACTGTTTTTT. The V call is TRBV13, the J call TRBJ1-4; D not certain. CDR3 length: 14 residues. V was clipped by 3 bases and J by 8 bases, with 13 bases between them. Germline lookup yields CDR1 PRHDT and CDR2 FYEKMQ (reference sequence).

This clonotype was seen ten or more times. The chain has TRBV28 and TRBJ1-4; the match to TRBD1 covers 7 bases. V gave up 5 bases and J gave up 8 bases; unmatched junction bases: 8. This CDR3 contains 14 residues. Germline V gene sequence: CDR1 MDHEN, CDR2 SYDVKM. The CDR3 nucleotides read TGTGCCAGCAGTACCCGACAGGGAGGGGAAAAACTGTTTTTT. This encodes CASSTRQGGEKLFF.

The sample holds many counts of this clonotype. The gene calls are TRBV6-1 and TRBJ2-7; 9 bases line up with TRBD1. CDR3 length equals 17 residues. Germline lookup yields CDR1 MNHNS and CDR2 SASEGT. V was clipped by 5 bases and J by 1 base; unmatched bases: 12. Here the CDR3 DNA reads TGTGCCAGCAGTACCTTACCGGGACAGGGAAGTTCCTACGAGCAGTACTTC. Its translation is CASSTLPGQGSSYEQYF.

In its sample, this clonotype was seen many times. V is TRBV6-2 or TRBV6-3 and J is TRBJ1-1, with D hard to call. Germline lookup yields CDR1 MNHEY and CDR2 SVGEGT. The CDR3 is 17 amino acids. V lost 8 bases and J lost 5, with 27 bases in between. In DNA, the CDR3 is TGTGCCAGCTCAACTGACGGCCGGTCCTCCGTAGTGACTGAAGCTTTCTTT. Translated, it gives CASSTDGRSSVVTEAFF.

This clonotype was counted ten times or more. The chain uses TRBV11-2 and TRBJ1-3, with a possible D match to TRBD1 (6 bases). CDR1 SGHAT and CDR2 FQNNGV come from the germline V gene. The germline V and J ends were trimmed by 5 bases and 1 base, with 15 bases remaining between them. This CDR3 is built from 16 residues. CDR3 nucleotides: TGTGCCAGCAGCCCTTACACAGGGTTATCTGGAAACACCATATATTTT. It translates to CASSPYTGLSGNTIYF.

This clonotype was counted at least ten times. J is TRBJ2-7 and V is TRBV7-8; D not certain. CDR1 is SGHVS and CDR2 is FQNEAQ in the germline V gene. The CDR3 consists of 14 residues. The V end lost 1 base, the J end lost 0 bases, and 7 bases lay between the germline ends. The CDR3 nucleotides read TGTGCCAGCAGCTTAGGACACTCCTCCTACGAGCAGTACTTC. Amino acid sequence: CASSLGHSSYEQYF.

The genes are TRBV5-1 and TRBJ2-5, with TRBD1 as a possible D gene (5 bases). Germline V gives CDR1 SGHRS, CDR2 YFSETQ. V lost 0 bases to trimming and J lost 5 bases, with 8 bases between them. This CDR3 is built from 13 residues. The chain's CDR3 is CASSLGPGETQYF. CDR3 sequence (DNA): TGCGCCAGCAGCTTGGGCCCAGGGGAGACCCAGTACTTC.

In its sample, this clonotype was seen many times. The rearrangement uses TRBV28 and TRBJ2-5; maybe TRBD2 (5 bases). This CDR3 has 12 residues. The V end lost 8 bases, the J end lost 2 bases, and 9 bases lay between the germline ends. CDR1 is MDHEN, CDR2 SYDVKM, per germline. CDR3 sequence: CASSPGQETQYF. In DNA form, the CDR3 reads TGTGCCAGCTCGCCGGGACAAGAGACCCAGTACTTC.

This clonotype showed up many times. This chain connects TRBV29-1 to TRBJ1-2; no firm D call. Germline assignment: CDR1 SQVTM and CDR2 ANQGSEA. CDR3 length equals 12 residues. The V gene lost 1 base and the J gene lost 6 bases, with 9 bases spanning the gap. The CDR3 spells CSVEVALDGYTF. The CDR3 bases are TGCAGCGTTGAAGTCGCTCTCGATGGCTACACCTTC.

This clonotype was detected ten times or more. The rearrangement joins TRBV29-1 to TRBJ2-6; D not resolved. V lost 3 bases, J lost 0 bases, and 3 bases lay in between. The CDR3 runs to 13 residues. Germline V gene sequence: CDR1 SQVTM, CDR2 ANQGSEA. The CDR3 nucleotides read TGCAGCGTTGAGAGCTCTGGGGCCAACGTCCTGACTTTC. Protein product: CSVESSGANVLTF.

This clonotype was seen many times. Here the CDR3 reads CASSVTGLGPSEQYF. DNA of the CDR3: TGCGCCAGCAGCGTTACAGGGTTAGGGCCCTCCGAGCAGTACTTC. The chain carries TRBV5-1 and TRBJ2-7; weak D call: TRBD1 (6 bases). Germline V CDR1 and CDR2: SGHRS, YFSETQ. The V end lost 4 bases, the J end lost 6 bases, and 20 bases lay between the germline ends. CDR3 size: 15 residues. The entire variable domain, with the rest obtained from reference TRBV5-1 and TRBJ2-7, is as follows: KAGVTQTPRYLIKTRGQQVTLSCSPISGHRSVSWYQQTPGQGLQFLFEYFSETQRNKGNFPGRFSGRQFSNSRSEMNVSTLELGDSALYLCASSVTGLGPSEQYFGPGTRLTVT.

This clonotype was seen ten or more times. The chain recombines TRBV19 with TRBJ1-4; 7 bases are shared with TRBD1. The CDR3 covers 14 residues. V lost 7 bases and J lost 2; bases outside the gene matches: 4. Germline assignment: CDR1 LNHDA and CDR2 SQIVND (reference sequence). CDR3 in amino acids: CASNRGSTNEKLFF. CDR3 DNA sequence: TGTGCCAGTAACAGGGGTTCGACTAATGAAAAACTGTTTTTT.

This clonotype occurred many times. This chain joins TRBV5-1 and TRBJ2-5; the D gene is possibly TRBD1 (7 bases). CDR3 length: 16 amino acids. Looked up from germline, CDR1 is SGHRS and CDR2 is YFSETQ. V was pared by 4 bases and J by 3 bases, with 19 bases between. The DNA of the CDR3 is TGCGCCAGCAGCGGGGGCGGGACAGCAACCAAAGAGACCCAGTACTTC. Translated: CASSGGGTATKETQYF.

As for this clonotype: A single base separates this from a much larger clone, so it may be a read error. The J gene is TRBJ2-3, the V gene TRBV7-9, with D uncertain. Per germline, CDR1 SEHNR and CDR2 FQNEAQ (reference sequence). The CDR3 loop spans 14 amino acids. The CDR3 loop reads CVSSLLGSTDTQYF. The CDR3 DNA reads TGTGTCAGCAGCTTATTAGGTAGCACAGATACGCAGTATTTT.